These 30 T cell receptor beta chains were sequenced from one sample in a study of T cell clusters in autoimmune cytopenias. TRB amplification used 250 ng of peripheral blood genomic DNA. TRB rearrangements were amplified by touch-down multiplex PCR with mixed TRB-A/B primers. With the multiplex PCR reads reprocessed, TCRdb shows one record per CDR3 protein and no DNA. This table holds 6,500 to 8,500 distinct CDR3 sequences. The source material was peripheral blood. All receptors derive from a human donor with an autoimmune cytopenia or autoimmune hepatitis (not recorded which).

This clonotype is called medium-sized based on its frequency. The CDR3: CSARDRAGHGYTF. This chain links TRBV20-1 with TRBJ1-2; TCRdb calls TRBD1, which cannot be checked without DNA. The germline gives CDR1 DFQATT, CDR2 SNEGSKA (reference sequence). There are 13 residues in the CDR3.

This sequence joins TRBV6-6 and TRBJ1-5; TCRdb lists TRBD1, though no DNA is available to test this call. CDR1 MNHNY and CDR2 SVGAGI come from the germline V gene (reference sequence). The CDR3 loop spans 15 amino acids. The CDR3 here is CASASRGGGIEPQHF.

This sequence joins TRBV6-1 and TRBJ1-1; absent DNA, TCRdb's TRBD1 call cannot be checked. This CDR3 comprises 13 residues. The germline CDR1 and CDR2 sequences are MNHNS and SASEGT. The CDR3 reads CASSVGQGSEAFF.

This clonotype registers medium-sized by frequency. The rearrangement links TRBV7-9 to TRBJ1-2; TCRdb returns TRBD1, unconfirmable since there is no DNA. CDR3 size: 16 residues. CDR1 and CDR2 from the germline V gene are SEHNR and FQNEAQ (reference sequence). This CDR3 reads CASSLNRGTGNYGYTF.

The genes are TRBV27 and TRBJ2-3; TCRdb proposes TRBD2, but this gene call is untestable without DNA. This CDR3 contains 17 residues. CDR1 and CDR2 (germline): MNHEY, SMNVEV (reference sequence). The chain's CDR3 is CASSRKERGVRTDTQYF.

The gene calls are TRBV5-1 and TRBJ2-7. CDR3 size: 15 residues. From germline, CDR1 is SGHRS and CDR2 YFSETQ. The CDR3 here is CASSLDGSSSYEQYF.

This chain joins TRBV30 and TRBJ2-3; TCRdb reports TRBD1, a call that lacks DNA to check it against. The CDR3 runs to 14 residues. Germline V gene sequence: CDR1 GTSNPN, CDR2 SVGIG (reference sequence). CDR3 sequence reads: CAWSATGSTDTQYF.

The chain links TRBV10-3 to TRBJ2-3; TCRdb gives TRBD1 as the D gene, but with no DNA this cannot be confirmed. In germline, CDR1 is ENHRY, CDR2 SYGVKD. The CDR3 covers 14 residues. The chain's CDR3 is CASTKGQGTDTQYF.

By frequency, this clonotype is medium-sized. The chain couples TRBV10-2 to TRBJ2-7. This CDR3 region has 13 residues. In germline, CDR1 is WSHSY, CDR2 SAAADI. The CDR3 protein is CASSEQRTYEQYF.

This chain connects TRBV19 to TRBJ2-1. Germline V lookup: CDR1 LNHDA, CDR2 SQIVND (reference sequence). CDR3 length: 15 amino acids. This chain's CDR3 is CASSISSNGYNEQFF.

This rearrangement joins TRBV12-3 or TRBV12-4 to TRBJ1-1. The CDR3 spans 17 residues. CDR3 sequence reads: CASSLGRSVRMNTEAFF.

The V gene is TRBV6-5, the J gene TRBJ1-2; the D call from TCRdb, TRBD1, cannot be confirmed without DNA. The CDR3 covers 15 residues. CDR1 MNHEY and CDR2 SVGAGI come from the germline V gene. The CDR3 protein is CASSSPGQGAMGYTF.

The CDR3 reads CSAPPPTGGRGYTF. The rearrangement uses TRBV20-1 and TRBJ1-2; TCRdb returns TRBD1, unconfirmable since there is no DNA. This CDR3 region has 14 residues. Germline V gene lookup returns CDR1 DFQATT and CDR2 SNEGSKA (reference sequence).

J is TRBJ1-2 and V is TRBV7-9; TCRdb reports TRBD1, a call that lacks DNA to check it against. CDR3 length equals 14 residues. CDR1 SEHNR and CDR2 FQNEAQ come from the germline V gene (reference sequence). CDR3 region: CARSPGAGGYGYTF.

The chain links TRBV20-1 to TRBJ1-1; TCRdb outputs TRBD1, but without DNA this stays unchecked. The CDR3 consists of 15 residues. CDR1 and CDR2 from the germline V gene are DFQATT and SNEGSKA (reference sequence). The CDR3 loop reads CSARDPRRGNTEAFF.

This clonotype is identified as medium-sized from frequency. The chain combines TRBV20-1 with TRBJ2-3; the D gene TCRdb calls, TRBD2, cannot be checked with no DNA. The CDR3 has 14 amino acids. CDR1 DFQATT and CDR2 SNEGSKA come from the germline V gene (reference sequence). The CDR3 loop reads CSAISGGAWDTQYF.

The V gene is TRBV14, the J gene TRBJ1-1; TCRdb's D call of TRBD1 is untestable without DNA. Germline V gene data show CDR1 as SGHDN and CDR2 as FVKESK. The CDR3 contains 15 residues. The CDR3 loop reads CASSQAYRGNTEAFF.

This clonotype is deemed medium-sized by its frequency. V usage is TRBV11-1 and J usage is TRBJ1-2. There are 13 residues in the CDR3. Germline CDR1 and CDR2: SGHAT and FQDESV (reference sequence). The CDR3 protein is CASSSDGFYGYTF.

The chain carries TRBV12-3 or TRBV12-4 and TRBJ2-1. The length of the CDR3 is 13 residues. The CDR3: CASLDSTYNEQFF.

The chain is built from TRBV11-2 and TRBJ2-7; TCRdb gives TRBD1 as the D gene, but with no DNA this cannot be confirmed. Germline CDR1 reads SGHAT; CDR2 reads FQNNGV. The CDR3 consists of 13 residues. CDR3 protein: CASSSQGAVEQYF. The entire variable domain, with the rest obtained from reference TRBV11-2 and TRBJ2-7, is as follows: EAGVAQSPRYKIIEKRQSVAFWCNPISGHATLYWYQQILGQGPKLLIQFQNNGVVDDSQLPKDRFSAERLKGVDSTLKIQPAKLEDSAVYLCASSSQGAVEQYFGPGTRLTVT.

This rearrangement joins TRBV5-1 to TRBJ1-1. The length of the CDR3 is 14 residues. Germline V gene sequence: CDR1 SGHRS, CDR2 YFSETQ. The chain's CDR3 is CASSLETVNTEAFF.

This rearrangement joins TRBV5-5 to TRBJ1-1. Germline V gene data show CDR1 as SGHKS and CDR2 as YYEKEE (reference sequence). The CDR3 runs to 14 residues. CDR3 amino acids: CASGPSGATTEAFF.

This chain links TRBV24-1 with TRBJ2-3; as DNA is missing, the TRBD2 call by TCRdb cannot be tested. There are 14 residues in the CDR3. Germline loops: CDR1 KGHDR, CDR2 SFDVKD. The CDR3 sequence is CATSSGRITDTQYF.

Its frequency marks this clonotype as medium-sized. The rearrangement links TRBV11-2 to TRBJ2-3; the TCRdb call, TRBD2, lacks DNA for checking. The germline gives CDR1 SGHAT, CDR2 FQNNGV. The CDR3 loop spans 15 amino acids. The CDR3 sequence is CASSLESGSLATQYF.

CDR3 sequence: CASSQGGNTDTQYF. The chain recombines TRBV7-9 with TRBJ2-3. CDR1 is SEHNR and CDR2 is FQNEAQ in the germline V gene (reference sequence). The CDR3 extends over 14 amino acids.

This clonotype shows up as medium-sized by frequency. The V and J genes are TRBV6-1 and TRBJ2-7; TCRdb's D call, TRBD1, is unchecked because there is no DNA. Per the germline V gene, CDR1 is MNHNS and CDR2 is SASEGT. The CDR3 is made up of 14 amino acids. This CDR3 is CASSERTEFGEQYF.

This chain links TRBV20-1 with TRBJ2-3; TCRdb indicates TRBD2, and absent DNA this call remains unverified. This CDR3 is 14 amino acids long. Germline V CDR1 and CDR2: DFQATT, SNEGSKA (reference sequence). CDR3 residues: CSASRAGRTDTQYF.

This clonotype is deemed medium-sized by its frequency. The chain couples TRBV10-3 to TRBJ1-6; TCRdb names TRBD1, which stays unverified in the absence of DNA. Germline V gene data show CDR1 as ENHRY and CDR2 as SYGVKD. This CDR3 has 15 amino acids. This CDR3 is CAISEGPGIDSPLHF.

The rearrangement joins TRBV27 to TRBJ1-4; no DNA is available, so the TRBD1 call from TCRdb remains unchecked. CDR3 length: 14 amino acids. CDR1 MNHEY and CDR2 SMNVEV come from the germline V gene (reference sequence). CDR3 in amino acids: CASRSPGGKEKLFF.

CDR3: CSAQGVGASSTDTQYF. V is TRBV29-1 and J is TRBJ2-3. In germline, CDR1 is SQVTM, CDR2 ANQGSEA. This CDR3 is built from 16 residues.